The 5 T cell receptor beta chains presented below share a single source sample, sequenced in a study of T-cell reconstitution after alpha-beta-depleted transplantation in children. Unique molecular identifiers were used in preparing the TCRbeta library. MiXCR, applied by TCRdb to the PCR reads, yields one record per CDR3 protein. The sample holds 210,000 or so distinct CDR3 sequences; about a tenth are singletons and the top ten take 5.5% to 8%. The material was PBMCs from the stem cell graft donor, obtained from the stem cell graft. The source of these receptors is a human donor who donated a stem cell graft to a child with acute lymphoblastic leukemia.

Many counts were recorded for this clonotype. V and J are TRBV6-2 or TRBV6-3 and TRBJ1-1, with D tentatively TRBD1 (5 bases). This CDR3 has 14 residues. The V end lost 8 bases, the J end lost 8 bases, and 21 bases lay between the germline ends. Per germline, CDR1 MNHEY and CDR2 SVGEGT. The CDR3: CASDTNDGGKEAFF. CDR3 sequence (DNA): TGTGCCAGCGACACCAACGATGGGGGGAAGGAAGCTTTCTTT.

This clonotype was detected only a few times. V gene TRBV3-1 combines with J gene TRBJ1-4; TRBD1 agrees at 8 bases. In germline, CDR1 is LGHDT, CDR2 YNNKEL (reference sequence). This CDR3 region has 15 residues. V lost 4 bases and J lost 10; bases outside the gene matches: 11. CDR3 sequence: CASSPPQGALGKLFF. CDR3 DNA sequence: TGTGCCAGCAGCCCCCCGCAGGGGGCGCTCGGAAAACTGTTTTTT.

In its sample, this clonotype was seen many times. This rearrangement joins TRBV27 to TRBJ1-2, with no clear D. Trimming removed 4 bases at V and 8 bases at J, with 11 bases between. This CDR3 is 12 amino acids long. Germline values: CDR1 MNHEY, CDR2 SMNVEV (reference sequence). CDR3 in amino acids: CASSYAGGGYTF. CDR3 sequence (DNA): TGTGCCAGCAGTTATGCAGGCGGCGGCTACACCTTC.

The chain has TRBV11-2 and TRBJ1-5; D is ambiguous. The CDR3 consists of 16 residues. The germline gives CDR1 SGHAT, CDR2 FQNNGV. V gave up 2 bases and J gave up 3 bases, with 14 bases separating them. The CDR3 DNA sequence: TGTGCCAGCAGCTTAATAGGCAGGCTGCCCAATCAGCCCCAGCATTTT. Its protein is CASSLIGRLPNQPQHF.

This clonotype was observed many times. The chain is built from TRBV20-1 and TRBJ1-1; D is undetermined. The germline V gene encodes CDR1 DFQATT and CDR2 SNEGSKA (reference sequence). Trimming removed 5 bases at V and 2 bases at J, with 6 bases between. The CDR3 runs to 11 residues. CDR3 sequence reads: CSALENTEAFF. CDR3 coding DNA: TGCAGTGCTCTAGAAAACACTGAAGCTTTCTTT.